This passage covers 13 T cell receptor beta chains from one sample sequenced in a study of blood T cells in healthy people across ages. Using a J-beta primer mix together with a sample-barcoded 5' primer, a second PCR was run for 7 to 11 cycles. TCRdb redid the calling of the 5' RACE reads with MiXCR, one entry per CDR3 protein. The table lists around 900,000 distinct CDR3 sequences, under 35% of them singletons, with around 15% in the top ten. What was sequenced was blood. All receptors come from a woman of 80 years or more in good health.

This clonotype was seen many times. The chain joins TRBV7-2 to TRBJ1-1; 10 bases are a match to TRBD1. Germline CDR1 SGHTA, CDR2 FQGNSA. The CDR3 totals 14 residues. Losses at the gene ends were 5 bases for V and 5 bases for J; bases not matched to a gene: 5. In DNA, the CDR3 is TGTGCCAGCAGCAGGGACAGGGGATCTACTGAAGCTTTCTTT. This sequence encodes CASSRDRGSTEAFF.

Worth noting for this clonotype: A read error is possible here, since a much larger clone lies one base away. This chain uses TRBV28 with TRBJ2-4; 8 bases line up with TRBD1. This CDR3 contains 14 residues. The V gene end was trimmed by 6 bases and the J gene end by 13 bases; junction bases not matched to a gene: 14. CDR1 is MDHEN, CDR2 SYDVKM, per germline. The CDR3 region has the DNA TGTGCCAGCAGGAAACAGGGGGTAAGGGGGGAGCAGTACTTC. Translating gives CASRKQGVRGEQYF.

This clonotype was seen many times. V gene TRBV20-1 combines with J gene TRBJ2-1; 10 bases align to TRBD2. The CDR3 consists of 16 residues. CDR1 and CDR2 from the germline V gene are DFQATT and SNEGSKA (reference sequence). V lost 5 bases, J lost 0 bases, and 7 bases stayed unmatched. The CDR3 loop reads CSALGLAGGSYNEQFF. The CDR3 DNA sequence: TGCAGTGCTCTGGGGTTAGCGGGGGGCTCCTACAATGAGCAGTTCTTC.

This clonotype was seen at least ten times. The chain joins TRBV5-5 to TRBJ2-5; 8 bases line up with TRBD1. CDR3 length equals 16 residues. CDR1 is SGHKS and CDR2 is YYEKEE in the germline V gene (reference sequence). Germline trimming cut 0 bases from V and 5 bases from J; bases unmatched to any gene: 9. The CDR3 reads CASSLVPDRVGETQYF. For the CDR3, the DNA is TGTGCCAGCAGCTTGGTTCCGGACAGGGTTGGGGAGACCCAGTACTTC.

Notes on this clonotype: Relative to the germline gene, one junction end is altered; a read error may explain this. The chain combines TRBV7-9 with TRBJ2-1, with TRBD2 identical over 7 bases. There are 14 residues in the CDR3. Germline V CDR1 and CDR2: SEHNR, FQNEAQ (reference sequence). CDR3 coding DNA: TGTGCCGGCAGCCGCGGACTAGGTTACAATGAGCAGTTCTTC. Protein: CAGSRGLGYNEQFF.

This clonotype was seen just once. Possible read error: a much larger clone is one base away. The chain employs TRBV20-1 and TRBJ1-2; no reliable D call. Germline V gene data show CDR1 as DFQATT and CDR2 as SNEGSKA (reference sequence). The CDR3 sequence is 13 residues long. CDR3 residues: CRAGEGGRGGYTF. DNA for the CDR3: TGCAGGGCCGGGGAGGGTGGAAGAGGGGGCTACACCTTC.

This clonotype is medium-sized (0.01 to 0.1%) within its sample. The chain couples TRBV5-1 to TRBJ2-1; 8 bases line up with TRBD2. The CDR3 is 16 residues long. The V gene end was trimmed by 2 bases and the J gene end by 5 bases; junction bases not matched to a gene: 9. Germline CDR1 SGHRS, CDR2 YFSETQ. This CDR3 is CASSFRSGGYDNEQFF. CDR3 bases: TGCGCCAGCAGCTTCCGGAGCGGGGGTTATGACAATGAGCAGTTCTTC.

Comments on this clonotype: This may arise from a read error, as a much more abundant clone is one base away. The chain joins TRBV15 to TRBJ2-1; TRBD1 might be the D (6 bases). Germline CDR1 is LNHNV and CDR2 is YYDKDF (reference sequence). The CDR3 is made up of 13 amino acids. The chain's CDR3 is CATSRAQGNGQFF. The CDR3 region has the DNA TGTGCCACCAGCAGGGCACAGGGAAATGGGCAGTTCTTC.

This clonotype was seen ten or more times. The chain couples TRBV20-1 to TRBJ2-4, with D tentatively TRBD1 (6 bases). Germline CDR1 reads DFQATT; CDR2 reads SNEGSKA (reference sequence). This CDR3 is 16 amino acids long. Between the trimmed V and J ends, which lost 5 bases and 2 bases, there was a span of 19 bases. CDR3 in DNA: TGCAGTGCTGGCTTACAGGGCGTTTTGACCAAAAACATTCAGTACTTC. Its protein is CSAGLQGVLTKNIQYF.

This clonotype was counted between two and nine times. The rearrangement uses TRBV7-2 and TRBJ1-1, with a weak D call TRBD1 (5 bases). Trimming shortened V by 4 bases and J by 4 bases, and 16 bases separated the two germline ends. The germline V gene has CDR1 SGHTA and CDR2 FQGNSA. This CDR3 spans 15 amino acids. CDR3 residues: CASSSDSLGITEAFF. The CDR3 nucleotides read TGTGCCAGCAGCTCAGACAGCCTAGGGATCACTGAAGCTTTCTTT.

This clonotype occurred many times. V gene TRBV27 combines with J gene TRBJ1-2; D gene unclear. The germline V gene encodes CDR1 MNHEY and CDR2 SMNVEV (reference sequence). This CDR3 region has 15 residues. The V end was cut by 3 bases, the J end by 4 bases, with 15 bases between. Written as DNA, the CDR3 is TGTGCCAGCAGTTTTGGTGGGAATCCCGGCTATGGCTACACCTTC. Its translation is CASSFGGNPGYGYTF.

This clonotype was detected many times. The chain uses TRBV6-2 or TRBV6-3 and TRBJ2-7; D unresolved. The CDR3 contains 15 residues. V was shortened by 2 bases and J by 0 bases, with 11 bases between the two germline ends. Germline V gene data show CDR1 as MNHEY and CDR2 as SVGEGT. CDR3 nucleotides: TGTGCCAGCAGTTACATGTCTCCGAGCTCCTACGAGCAGTACTTC. This encodes CASSYMSPSSYEQYF.

There are many counts of this clonotype. The chain carries TRBV6-4 and TRBJ1-6, with a tentative D call TRBD1 (5 bases). V lost 6 bases and J 8 bases, leaving 14 bases between the germline ends. Germline assignment: CDR1 MRHNA and CDR2 SNTAGT. CDR3 length: 14 amino acids. CDR3 bases: TGTGCCAGCAGCGAGGGACCGGGGTATTCACCCCTCCACTTT. This encodes CASSEGPGYSPLHF.